The sequence of this T cell receptor beta chain was determined in a study of early T cells in non-severe SARS-CoV-2 infection. This clonotype appeared many times. Using its own MiXCR run on the 5' RACE reads, TCRdb lists one record per CDR3 protein. The repertoire holds some 66,000 distinct CDR3 sequences, with roughly an eighth as singletons. The germline gives CDR1 SQVTM, CDR2 ANQGSEA. The V and J ends lost 4 bases and 6 bases respectively, with 9 bases between them. The CDR3 loop spans 11 amino acids. The sequenced sample was whole blood. This rearrangement joins TRBV29-1 to TRBJ1-1; D unclear. The clonotype originates from an adult who was a healthcare worker with PCR-confirmed SARS-CoV-2 infection or an uninfected control (not recorded which). The CDR3 loop is CSVANWPEAFF. The CDR3 coding sequence is TGCAGCGTTGCAAACTGGCCTGAAGCTTTCTTT.